This T cell receptor (beta chain) was profiled in a study of CD8+ T cells in alopecia areata. Following RNA extraction, reverse transcription yielded cDNA that acted as the sequencing template. The data were produced by immunoSEQ multiplex PCR, yet TCRdb's version contains in-frame clones alone and is incomplete. The data contain 75,000 to 100,000 clones, roughly 47% of them singletons. CDR1 is GTSNPN, CDR2 SVGIG, per germline (reference sequence). The CDR3 loop spans 11 amino acids. V gave up 5 bases and J gave up 9 bases, with 12 bases separating them. Lesional scalp tissue (obtained by punch biopsy) and peripheral blood were collected from alopecia areata patients.

The sequenced sample consisted of CD4+ T cells sorted from blood. The clonotype comes from a human donor with alopecia areata. V is TRBV30 and J is TRBJ2-3, with D possibly matching TRBD2 (5 bases). CDR3 coding DNA: TGTGCCTGGGGAACGGACTGGACGCAGTATTTT. Encoded protein: CAWGTDWTQYF.